The rows below give T cell receptor beta chains drawn from one sample of a study of OX40 agonist ivuxolimab in advanced cancers. Profiled with immunoSEQ multiplex PCR; TCRdb holds only in-frame clones, not every one. The data show some 52,000 clones, with approximately 95% seen just once and roughly a quarter held by the top ten. Sequenced material: CD4+ or CD8+ T cells sorted from blood, taken in a trial of the OX40 agonist ivuxolimab. All receptors come from an adult with an advanced solid tumor such as melanoma, head and neck, liver or kidney cancer. Both conserved end residues are part of each CDR3. The D gene is left open where the match is weak. Expanded clones are given a class, and other clones once, few, many or no size at all.

v_call	d_call	clone_size	j_call	cdr3_nt	cdr3_aa
TRBV2	-	-	TRBJ2-7	TGTGCCAGCAGTCTCTCGAGGGGGTACGAGCAGTACTTC	CASSLSRGYEQYF
TRBV2	TRBD2	-	TRBJ2-7	TGTGCCAGCAAGGCTAGCGGAATATACGAGCAGTACTTC	CASKASGIYEQYF
TRBV15	TRBD1	-	TRBJ2-7	TGTGCCACCGGCACCGGGCTGGACAGGGAACACGAGCAGTACTTC	CATGTGLDREHEQYF
TRBV7-9	TRBD1	once	TRBJ1-5	TGTGCCAGCAGCTTGACGGACAGGGCGAATCAGCCCCAGCATTTT	CASSLTDRANQPQHF
TRBV6-5	TRBD1	-	TRBJ2-7	TGTGCCAGCAGTTTAGGGACAGGGGCCTACGAGCAGTACTTC	CASSLGTGAYEQYF
TRBV28	TRBD2	once	TRBJ2-5	TGTGCCAGCAGTTTACAGAGGACTAGCGGGAATATACTGGGCCAGTACTTC	CASSLQRTSGNILGQYF
TRBV5-1	-	-	TRBJ2-7	TGCGCCAGCAGCCCGGACAGCTACGAGCAGTACTTC	CASSPDSYEQYF
TRBV5-5	-	-	TRBJ1-1	TGTGCCAGCAGCGGTCACGGATACACTGAAGCTTTCTTT	CASSGHGYTEAFF
TRBV28	TRBD1	-	TRBJ1-1	TGTGCCAGCAGTTTAGAGGGGGCGCGAACTGAAGCTTTCTTT	CASSLEGARTEAFF
TRBV7-9	-	few	TRBJ2-3	TGTGCCAGCAGCGAAGGGGCGGATACGCAGTATTTT	CASSEGADTQYF
TRBV5-5	-	-	TRBJ2-1	TGTGCCAGCAGCTTGAATCCCCCACGGAATGAGCAGTTCTTC	CASSLNPPRNEQFF
TRBV9	-	-	TRBJ2-3	TGTGCCAGCAGCGTAGCAGGGCTAGGTCGAGATACGCAGTATTTT	CASSVAGLGRDTQYF
TRBV7-2	-	-	TRBJ2-1	TGTGCCAGCGAGTTGACCTACAATGAGCAGTTCTTC	CASELTYNEQFF
TRBV4-1	-	-	TRBJ2-1	TGCGCCAGCAGCCAAGATCTTGGGGACCGATGGGACAATGAGCAGTTCTTC	CASSQDLGDRWDNEQFF
TRBV29-1	-	few	TRBJ1-1	TGCAGCGTTGGGGGTTATGGCACTGAAGCTTTCTTT	CSVGGYGTEAFF
TRBV16	TRBD1	-	TRBJ1-4	TGTGCCAGCAGCCAATCAGATTCCGGGACAGGTGGAGAAAAACTGTTTTTT	CASSQSDSGTGGEKLFF
TRBV13	-	-	TRBJ2-1	TGTGCCAGCAGCTTATCCGGCGGTGCCTACAATGAGCAGTTCTTC	CASSLSGGAYNEQFF
TRBV6-1	-	-	TRBJ1-2	TGTGCCAGCAGTGCCATTAACCCAGTCTATGGCTACACCTTC	CASSAINPVYGYTF
TRBV7-8	-	-	TRBJ2-7	TGTGCCAGCAGCTTAGTGACGACACACGGGCCCTACGAGCAGTACTTC	CASSLVTTHGPYEQYF
TRBV15	TRBD2	-	TRBJ2-7	TGTGCCACCAGCAGAATCGCCGGGACTAGCGGGTCCTTATCCTACGAGCAGTACTTC	CATSRIAGTSGSLSYEQYF
TRBV30	-	-	TRBJ2-7	TGTGCCTGGGGGGAAGGGGGGCTTACCTACGAGCAGTACTTC	CAWGEGGLTYEQYF
TRBV19	TRBD1	-	TRBJ1-1	TGTGCCAGTACCTTTTGGCAGGGGGACACTGAAGCTTTCTTT	CASTFWQGDTEAFF
TRBV15	-	-	TRBJ1-3	TGTGCCACCAGCCGGCGCGCAGGGACTGGAAACACCATATATTTT	CATSRRAGTGNTIYF
TRBV7-8	-	-	TRBJ2-6	TGTGCCAGCAGCTCCCCAGGGGATGCTGGGGCCAACGTCCTGACTTTC	CASSSPGDAGANVLTF
TRBV6-1	TRBD1	-	TRBJ2-7	TGTGCCAGCTCGCCCAGACAGGGGGAGGGCTACGAGCAGTACTTC	CASSPRQGEGYEQYF
TRBV6-5	-	-	TRBJ2-5	TGTGCCAGCAGTTATAGTGGGGGCGCCGAAAAAGAGACCCAGTACTTC	CASSYSGGAEKETQYF
TRBV10-2	TRBD2	once	TRBJ2-2	TGCGCCAGCAGGGGGACTAGCGGGAACACCGGGGAGCTGTTTTTT	CASRGTSGNTGELFF
TRBV6-5	-	-	TRBJ2-3	TGTGCCAGCAGTCGGAAGGGGTACACAGATACGCAGTATTTT	CASSRKGYTDTQYF
TRBV5-4	-	few	TRBJ2-1	TGTGCCAGCAGCTTGGGGGCCCCGGGACTTTCCTACAATGAGCAGTTCTTC	CASSLGAPGLSYNEQFF
TRBV5-4	TRBD2	few	TRBJ2-7	TGTGCCAGCAGCGGCGGAGCGGGACCGAACTACGAGCAGTACTTC	CASSGGAGPNYEQYF
TRBV27	TRBD2	-	TRBJ2-1	TGTGCCAGCAGTTTAGGGACTAGCGGGAGGATTGAGCAGTTCTTC	CASSLGTSGRIEQFF
TRBV28	-	-	TRBJ1-3	TGTGCCAGCAGCCAGGGATATTCTGGAAACACCATATATTTT	CASSQGYSGNTIYF
TRBV15	TRBD1	-	TRBJ2-5	TGTGCCACCCGAGGGACAGCGACCCAAGAGACCCAGTACTTC	CATRGTATQETQYF
TRBV4-3	TRBD2	-	TRBJ2-1	TGCGCCAGCAGCCAAGATCTACCTAGCGGGGAATACAATGAGCAGTTCTTC	CASSQDLPSGEYNEQFF
TRBV27	TRBD1	-	TRBJ2-7	TGTGCCAGCAGTCCCGAAGGACAGGGCCTCTCCTACGAGCAGTACTTC	CASSPEGQGLSYEQYF
TRBV25-1	-	-	TRBJ1-2	TGTGCCAGCAGCTTCCAAGAAGCTAACTATGGCTACACCTTC	CASSFQEANYGYTF
TRBV7-8	-	-	TRBJ2-2	TGTGCCAGCAGCTTAGGAATGGGTTACACCGGGGAGCTGTTTTTT	CASSLGMGYTGELFF
TRBV4-3	-	-	TRBJ2-1	TGCGCCAGCAGCCAAGATCCCAGCGGGTATTACAATGAGCAGTTCTTC	CASSQDPSGYYNEQFF
TRBV4-3	TRBD2	once	TRBJ2-7	TGCGCCAGCAGCCTAGGACTAGCCCCCTACGAGCAGTACTTC	CASSLGLAPYEQYF
TRBV4-1	-	-	TRBJ2-3	TGCGCCAGCAGCCAACCAGCGGTTCCCGCCGCAGATACGCAGTATTTT	CASSQPAVPAADTQYF
TRBV27	TRBD2	-	TRBJ2-2	TGTGCCAGCAGTTTATCCAGCGGGAGAGACACCGGGGAGCTGTTTTTT	CASSLSSGRDTGELFF
TRBV28	TRBD1	-	TRBJ1-5	TGTGCCAGCAGCCCCAGGGGGCATCAGCCCCAGCATTTT	CASSPRGHQPQHF
TRBV6-1	-	-	TRBJ2-7	TGTGCCAGCAGTGAAAATTGGGGATTCGGTTACGAGCAGTACTTC	CASSENWGFGYEQYF
TRBV7-9	-	-	TRBJ1-2	TGTGCCAGCAGCTGGGGGGAAAACTATGGCTACACCTTC	CASSWGENYGYTF
TRBV25-1	-	-	TRBJ2-5	TGTGCCAGCAGACAGGGGGGGTTGGAGACCCAGTACTTC	CASRQGGLETQYF
TRBV7-2	TRBD2	-	TRBJ2-7	TGTGCCAGCAGCAGAGACTTTCGGACTAGCGGTTACGAGCAGTACTTC	CASSRDFRTSGYEQYF
TRBV2	-	-	TRBJ2-7	TGTGCCAGCAGTGACAGGGCCATACCAAGCTACGAGCAGTACTTC	CASSDRAIPSYEQYF
TRBV7-9	TRBD1	-	TRBJ2-7	TGTGCCAGCAGCACCATCCTGGGGACAGCTCCCTCCTACGAGCAGTACTTC	CASSTILGTAPSYEQYF
TRBV6-6	-	-	TRBJ1-5	TGTGCCAGCAGTTTAGGGACTCATCAGCCCCAGCATTTT	CASSLGTHQPQHF
TRBV7-9	-	-	TRBJ2-2	TGTGCCAGCAGCTTAGCTCTACTAGCTGTAGGGGCGAACACCGGGGAGCTGTTTTTT	CASSLALLAVGANTGELFF
TRBV28	-	once	TRBJ2-7	TGTGCCAGCAGTTTCCCCGAGGGCATTGTCTACGAGCAGTACTTC	CASSFPEGIVYEQYF
TRBV7-8	TRBD1	-	TRBJ1-1	TGTGCCAGCAGCTTAGGTGGGGACAGCTCTGGAGCTTTCTTT	CASSLGGDSSGAFF
TRBV6-6	-	-	TRBJ2-7	TGTGCCAGCAGCTCCCCCGGGGTCTCCTACGAGCAGTACTTC	CASSSPGVSYEQYF
TRBV30	-	-	TRBJ2-3	TGTGCCTCGCGAGTTCTAGGTAGCACAGATACGCAGTATTTT	CASRVLGSTDTQYF
TRBV6-5	TRBD2	-	TRBJ2-3	TGTGCCAGCAGTTCCTCGACTAGCGGTGGCACAGATACGCAGTATTTT	CASSSSTSGGTDTQYF